The rows below give T cell receptor beta chains drawn from one sample of a study of blood T cells in healthy people across ages. One entry per CDR3 protein, called by TCRdb with MiXCR from the 5' RACE reads. The sample gives fewer than 2 million distinct CDR3 sequences, roughly two fifths of which show up once; under 30% is in the top ten. Input material: blood. These receptors were taken from a human donor in good health. Both conserved end residues are part of each CDR3. D genes are given only for firm matches. Size values are once, few and many counts, or a class for expanded clones, and some rows have none.

V gene	J gene	D gene	clone size	CDR3 protein	CDR3 DNA
TRBV20-1	TRBJ1-2	-	once	CSARGWQGQMGGYTF	TGCAGTGCTCGAGGGTGGCAGGGCCAGATGGGTGGCTACACCTTC
TRBV6-6	TRBJ1-2	-	few	CASRRGEVYGYTF	TGTGCCAGCAGAAGGGGTGAGGTCTATGGCTACACCTTC
TRBV2	TRBJ1-1	TRBD1	few	CASSEYAGGTEAFF	TGTGCCAGCAGTGAATACGCAGGGGGCACTGAAGCTTTCTTT
TRBV20-1	TRBJ2-3	TRBD1	few	CSAILTLPDRVSFDTQYF	TGCAGTGCCATCCTCACGCTACCCGACAGGGTATCTTTTGATACGCAGTATTTT
TRBV6-5	TRBJ2-3	-	few	CASSYSYTVTDTQYF	TGTGCCAGCAGTTACTCATATACCGTCACAGATACGCAGTATTTT
TRBV28	TRBJ2-5	TRBD1	-	CTSTSLVRTGGQETQYF	TGTACCAGCACGTCTCTAGTCCGGACAGGGGGCCAAGAGACCCAGTACTTC
TRBV10-3	TRBJ2-3	TRBD1	-	CAISDVLDRGTDTQYF	TGTGCCATCAGTGATGTCCTGGACAGGGGCACAGATACGCAGTATTTT
TRBV24-1	TRBJ2-7	TRBD1	-	CATSDPRTGLYEQYF	TGTGCCACCAGTGACCCAAGGACAGGTCTCTACGAGCAGTACTTC
TRBV29-1	TRBJ2-7	-	many	CSVVFGGGDEQYF	TGCAGCGTTGTCTTCGGGGGAGGAGACGAGCAGTACTTC
TRBV20-1	TRBJ2-7	TRBD1	once	CSASGQGGNEQYF	TGCAGTGCTAGCGGACAGGGGGGAAACGAGCAGTACTTC
TRBV7-9	TRBJ2-1	-	-	CASSHPPSRPGITYNEQFF	TGTGCCAGCAGCCATCCCCCTTCCCGACCGGGAATAACCTACAATGAGCAGTTCTTC
TRBV15	TRBJ1-5	-	once	CATSAAGSGGQPQHF	TGTGCCACCAGCGCCGCTGGGAGTGGGGGTCAGCCCCAGCATTTT
TRBV7-9	TRBJ1-6	-	few	CASSRDYYNSPLHF	TGTGCCAGCAGTAGGGACTACTATAATTCACCCCTCCACTTT
TRBV20-1	TRBJ1-3	TRBD1	-	CSAVRQGTGNTIYF	TGCAGTGCTGTTAGACAGGGTACGGGAAACACCATATATTTT
TRBV6-2/TRBV6-3	TRBJ2-7	TRBD1	-	CASSYYPGQGPNEQYF	TGTGCCAGCAGTTACTACCCGGGACAGGGCCCCAACGAGCAGTACTTC
TRBV20-1	TRBJ2-5	-	-	CSASRIAKETQYF	TGCAGTGCTAGCAGGATAGCAAAAGAGACCCAGTACTTC
TRBV4-2	TRBJ1-2	-	many	CASSQEPLGIANYGYTF	TGTGCCAGCAGCCAAGAGCCATTGGGCATAGCTAACTATGGCTACACCTTC